This T cell receptor beta chain was captured by sequencing in a study of blood T cell repertoires in COVID-19. The CDR3 is 14 residues long. CDR1 LNHDA and CDR2 SQIVND come from the germline V gene (reference sequence). Trimming stripped 2 bases from V and 8 bases from J, with 15 bases between. As originally analysed: Nucleated cell number was recorded as an estimate derived from reference gene primer amplification. Method: immunoSEQ multiplex PCR; TCRdb's copy keeps in-frame clones and lacks some. V, J and clone size reflect that table, while D and trimming were determined from the DNA. The sample yields around 200,000 clones, 70% to 80% seen once.

The genes are TRBV19 and TRBJ1-2; the D gene is possibly TRBD1 (5 bases). The source of this sequence is a woman between 45 and 60 years old with acute or convalescent COVID-19. The sample comprised peripheral blood. CDR3 nucleotides: TGTGCCAGTAGTATAATCCCAGACAGTTCGGGCTACACCTTC. It is translated as CASSIIPDSSGYTF.